These 22 T cell receptor beta chains share one sample of origin, sequenced in a study of beta chain features in type 1 diabetes. Expressed TCRB transcripts were sequenced because the isolated RNA had all been reverse transcribed beforehand. Clones were sequenced by immunoSEQ multiplex PCR, and TCRdb holds only the in-frame ones, with some missing. In the table there are about 240,000 clones, 27% of which are singletons. Sample: central memory CD4+ T cells from blood. Source of these receptors: a man aged 30-40 years in good health.

This clone was seen a few times. The V gene is TRBV11-2, the J gene TRBJ2-7; a weak D match, TRBD2 (5 bases). V was cut by 1 base and J by 13 bases, with 17 bases left in between. The CDR3 length is 13 residues. The germline CDR1 and CDR2 sequences are SGHAT and FQNNGV. The CDR3 reads CASSLVFTGNQYF. The CDR3 DNA is TGTGCCAGCAGCTTAGTTTTTACCGGGAATCAATACTTC.

The CDR3 DNA is TGCAGTGCTAGGTTCCGTTACGAGCAGTACTTC. It is translated as CSARFRYEQYF. This chain connects TRBV20-1 to TRBJ2-7, with unresolved D. CDR1 is DFQATT, CDR2 SNEGSKA, per germline (reference sequence). V was clipped by 3 bases and J by 4 bases, with 7 bases between them. CDR3 length: 11 amino acids.

This clone was seen more than once but under ten times. The V and J genes are TRBV5-1 and TRBJ2-2; D not resolved. Germline V gives CDR1 SGHRS, CDR2 YFSETQ. The V end lost 0 bases, the J end lost 4 bases, and 10 bases lay between the germline ends. The CDR3 loop spans 15 amino acids. DNA of the CDR3: TGCGCCAGCAGCTTGGGACTGGTCGGCACCGGGGAGCTGTTTTTT. Translating gives CASSLGLVGTGELFF.

The V call is TRBV30, the J call TRBJ1-1; D not certain. CDR3 size: 12 residues. With 2 bases removed from V and 6 bases from J, the gap between germline ends came to 10 bases. Germline V lookup: CDR1 GTSNPN, CDR2 SVGIG (reference sequence). The CDR3 reads CAWSLEGAEAFF. The DNA of the CDR3 is TGTGCCTGGAGTTTGGAGGGTGCTGAAGCTTTCTTT.

This clone was recorded a few times. The CDR3 region is CASSLEPIYHSGLKHTDTQYF. The CDR3 DNA sequence: TGTGCCAGCAGCTTAGAGCCTATCTACCACTCCGGATTGAAGCACACAGATACGCAGTATTTT. The V gene is TRBV7-8, the J gene TRBJ2-3; D unresolved. Trimming cost V 1 base and J 2 bases, with 28 bases left between them. The CDR3 consists of 21 residues. Germline V gene sequence: CDR1 SGHVS, CDR2 FQNEAQ.

J is TRBJ2-3 and V is TRBV2; 8 bases align to TRBD2. The CDR3 runs to 15 residues. CDR1 is SNHLY and CDR2 is FYNNEI in the germline V gene. The V gene end was trimmed by 6 bases and the J gene end by 2 bases; junction bases not matched to a gene: 7. The CDR3 here is CASRKTGLATDTQYF. The CDR3 coding sequence is TGTGCCAGCAGGAAAACCGGACTAGCCACAGATACGCAGTATTTT.

J is TRBJ2-1 and V is TRBV7-2, with 9 bases lining up with TRBD2. Germline CDR1 SGHTA, CDR2 FQGNSA. Trimming cost V 7 bases and J 0 bases; bases outside gene matches: 4. CDR3 length equals 15 residues. CDR3 amino acids: CASTISGSSYNEQFF. The CDR3 nucleotides are TGTGCCAGCACCATTAGCGGGAGCTCCTACAATGAGCAGTTCTTC. Full variable domain (rest looked up from reference TRBV7-2 and TRBJ2-1): GAGVSQSPSNKVTEKGKDVELRCDPISGHTALYWYRQSLGQGLEFLIYFQGNSAPDKSGLPSDRFSAERTGGSVSTLTIQRTQQEDSAVYLCASTISGSSYNEQFFGPGTRLTVL.

This clone occurred a few times. The chain combines TRBV29-1 with TRBJ2-6; no firm D call. The CDR3 length is 13 residues. The V and J ends lost 6 bases and 0 bases respectively, with 6 bases between them. Looked up from germline, CDR1 is SQVTM and CDR2 is ANQGSEA. The CDR3 DNA reads as TGCAGCGTCTCCAGCTCTGGGGCCAACGTCCTGACTTTC. Translation: CSVSSSGANVLTF. The complete variable domain, with remaining parts taken from reference TRBV29-1 and TRBJ2-6, reads SAVISQKPSRDICQRGTSLTIQCQVDSQVTMMFWYRQQPGQSLTLIATANQGSEATYESGFVIDKFPISRPNLTFSTLTVSNMSPEDSSIYLCSVSSSGANVLTFGAGSRLTVL.

This clone occurred a few times. V usage is TRBV14 and J usage is TRBJ2-5, with 7 nucleotides matching TRBD2. Per germline, CDR1 SGHDN and CDR2 FVKESK. V trimming: 0 bases; J trimming: 0 bases; junction bases outside the gene matches: 10. This CDR3 is built from 18 residues. The CDR3 is CASSQEGVSGTYQETQYF. As DNA, the CDR3 is TGTGCCAGCAGCCAAGAAGGGGTCAGCGGGACGTACCAAGAGACCCAGTACTTC.

The chain employs TRBV7-2 and TRBJ1-5; TRBD1 aligns across 7 bases. The CDR3 consists of 15 residues. CDR1 is SGHTA and CDR2 is FQGNSA in the germline V gene. The J segment lost 5 bases and the V segment lost 1 base, leaving 5 bases of the junction unmatched. The CDR3: CASSLEEGAYQPQHF. The CDR3 DNA reads TGTGCCAGCAGCTTAGAGGAGGGGGCCTATCAGCCCCAGCATTTT.

The V call is TRBV7-9, the J call TRBJ1-2; D gene ambiguous. Trimming shortened V by 0 bases and J by 6 bases, and 11 bases separated the two germline ends. Germline-derived CDR1 and CDR2 are SEHNR and FQNEAQ (reference sequence). The CDR3 is 14 amino acids. The CDR3, as DNA: TGTGCCAGCAGCTTAGCGGAGGCTAGTGATGGCTACACCTTC. This gives the protein CASSLAEASDGYTF.

There are a few counts of this clone. The rearrangement links TRBV27 to TRBJ2-5; TRBD2 aligns across 10 bases. V was pared by 0 bases and J by 7 bases, with 8 bases of the junction left unmatched. Germline CDR1 is MNHEY and CDR2 is SMNVEV (reference sequence). The CDR3 consists of 16 residues. The CDR3 region is CASSLSALAGEGTQYF. The CDR3 nucleotides are TGTGCCAGCAGTTTATCGGCGCTAGCGGGAGAGGGGACCCAGTACTTC.

This clone was counted between two and nine times. The J gene is TRBJ2-5, the V gene TRBV7-2; 12 nucleotides match TRBD2. The CDR3 loop spans 18 amino acids. V was clipped by 2 bases and J by 5 bases; unmatched bases: 12. CDR1 is SGHTA and CDR2 is FQGNSA in the germline V gene. CDR3 protein: CASSLRGLAGGPWETQYF. CDR3 bases: TGTGCCAGCAGCTTAAGAGGCCTAGCGGGGGGGCCGTGGGAGACCCAGTACTTC.

V and J are TRBV5-1 and TRBJ2-2; 7 bases align to TRBD2. Germline V gene data show CDR1 as SGHRS and CDR2 as YFSETQ. With V trimmed by 6 bases and J by 4 bases, 9 bases remained unmatched. The CDR3 has 15 amino acids. The DNA for the CDR3 is TGCGCCAGCACTCCTTCTAGCGGAGGCACCGGGGAGCTGTTTTTT. Translation: CASTPSSGGTGELFF.

The V and J genes are TRBV7-2 and TRBJ2-1; possibly TRBD2 for D (5 bases). The CDR3 is made up of 15 amino acids. Germline lookup yields CDR1 SGHTA and CDR2 FQGNSA. Trimming took off 10 bases at V and 0 bases at J, with 16 bases between the two ends. CDR3 in amino acids: CATARARSSYNEQFF. The CDR3, as DNA: TGTGCCACGGCGCGGGCGCGTAGCTCCTACAATGAGCAGTTCTTC.

This clone was counted a few times. The chain carries TRBV10-3 and TRBJ2-3; D is ambiguous. The CDR3 length is 13 residues. V was pared by 2 bases and J by 6 bases, with 9 bases between. CDR1 and CDR2 (germline): ENHRY, SYGVKD. CDR3 in amino acids: CAISESAQDTQYF. The DNA of the CDR3 is TGTGCCATCAGTGAGAGCGCCCAGGATACGCAGTATTTT.

The rearrangement links TRBV15 to TRBJ2-7; possible D gene TRBD1, 6 bases. Germline-derived CDR1 and CDR2 are LNHNV and YYDKDF (reference sequence). The CDR3 spans 15 residues. The V gene lost 3 bases and the J gene lost 5 bases, with 17 bases spanning the gap. CDR3 in DNA: TGTGCCACCAGCAGTGGAGACCCAGGGGACGACGAGCAGTACTTC. Protein product: CATSSGDPGDDEQYF.

The chain recombines TRBV7-2 with TRBJ2-1; 10 bases match TRBD2. The germline CDR1 and CDR2 sequences are SGHTA and FQGNSA. The CDR3 is 15 residues long. Trimming took 3 bases from V and 6 from J; bases not matched to a gene: 5. The CDR3 nucleotides are TGTGCCAGCAGCTTCCTAGCGGGAGTTAGCAATGAGCAGTTCTTC. Its protein is CASSFLAGVSNEQFF.

This chain connects TRBV7-2 to TRBJ2-5, with 11 bases that match TRBD2. The length of the CDR3 is 17 residues. CDR1 is SGHTA and CDR2 is FQGNSA in the germline V gene. Trimming cost V 5 bases and J 0 bases; bases outside gene matches: 8. The CDR3 nucleotides read TGTGCCAGCAGCCACTTTAGCGGGAGGGTTTACCAAGAGACCCAGTACTTC. This sequence encodes CASSHFSGRVYQETQYF. The full variable domain, rest sourced from reference TRBV7-2 and TRBJ2-5, is GAGVSQSPSNKVTEKGKDVELRCDPISGHTALYWYRQSLGQGLEFLIYFQGNSAPDKSGLPSDRFSAERTGGSVSTLTIQRTQQEDSAVYLCASSHFSGRVYQETQYFGPGTRLLVL.

The rearrangement uses TRBV13 and TRBJ1-5; D perhaps matches TRBD1 (6 bases). From germline, CDR1 is PRHDT and CDR2 FYEKMQ (reference sequence). V lost 3 bases and J lost 0, with 21 bases in between. This CDR3 has 19 amino acids. CDR3 nucleotide sequence: TGTGCCAGCAGCTTTACAAGGCTTAGGGGGACCCATAGCAATCAGCCCCAGCATTTT. Residues: CASSFTRLRGTHSNQPQHF. Using reference TRBV13 and TRBJ1-5 for the parts outside the CDR3, the full variable domain is AAGVIQSPRHLIKEKRETATLKCYPIPRHDTVYWYQQGPGQDPQFLISFYEKMQSDKGSIPDRFSAQQFSDYHSELNMSSLELGDSALYFCASSFTRLRGTHSNQPQHFGDGTRLSIL.

This clone came up a few times. The chain couples TRBV18 to TRBJ2-3; 7 bases align to TRBD2. V shed 3 bases and J 0 bases; nucleotides not matched to a gene: 3. The CDR3 sequence is 15 residues long. Looked up from germline, CDR1 is KGHSH and CDR2 is LQKENI. CDR3 sequence (DNA): TGTGCCAGCTCACCGACTAGCTCTAGCACAGATACGCAGTATTTT. Residues: CASSPTSSSTDTQYF. The full variable domain, in which reference TRBV18 and TRBJ2-3 provide the parts outside the CDR3, is NAGVMQNPRHLVRRRGQEARLRCSPMKGHSHVYWYRQLPEEGLKFMVYLQKENIIDESGMPKERFSAEFPKEGPSILRIQQVVRGDSAAYFCASSPTSSSTDTQYFGPGTRLTVL.

This clone was observed a few times. The chain joins TRBV5-6 to TRBJ1-4; the D is unclear. Trimming removed 4 bases from V and 0 bases from J, with 10 bases in between. Germline CDR1 reads SGHDT; CDR2 reads YYEEEE. The CDR3 consists of 15 residues. The CDR3 is CASSPIGATNEKLFF. In nucleotides, the CDR3 is TGTGCCAGCAGCCCCATTGGTGCAACTAATGAAAAACTGTTTTTT.